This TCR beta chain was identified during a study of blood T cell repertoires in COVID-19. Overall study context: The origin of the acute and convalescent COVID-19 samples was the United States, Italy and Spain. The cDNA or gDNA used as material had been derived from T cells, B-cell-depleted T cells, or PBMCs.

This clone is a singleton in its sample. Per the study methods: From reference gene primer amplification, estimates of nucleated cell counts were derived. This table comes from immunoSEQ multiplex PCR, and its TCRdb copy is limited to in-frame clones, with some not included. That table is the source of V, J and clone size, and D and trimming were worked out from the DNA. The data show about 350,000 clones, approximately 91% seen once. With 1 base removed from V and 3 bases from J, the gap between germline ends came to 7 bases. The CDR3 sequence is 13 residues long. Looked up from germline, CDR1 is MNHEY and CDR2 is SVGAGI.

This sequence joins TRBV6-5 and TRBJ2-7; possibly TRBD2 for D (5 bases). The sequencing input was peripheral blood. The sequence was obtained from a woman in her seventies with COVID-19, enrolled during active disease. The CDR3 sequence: CASSYYRDYEQYF. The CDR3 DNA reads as TGTGCCAGCAGTTACTACCGGGACTACGAGCAGTACTTC.